The 32 T cell receptor beta chains listed next were all sequenced from one sample in a study of memory CD4+ T cells and cytomegalovirus serostatus. Measured with immunoSEQ multiplex PCR; TCRdb has only the in-frame clones, and not every one. This sample carries about 41,000 clones, less than 80% of them seen once, and the ten largest clones take roughly 6.5%. Single viable CD3+CD4+CD8-CD45RO+ cells were sorted as the memory CD4+ T cells. Sequencing used memory CD4+ T cells from blood. These receptor sequences come from an adult in good health and CMV-seronegative.

The chain joins TRBV7-2 to TRBJ1-5, with D perhaps TRBD1 (5 bases). V shed 1 base and J shed 11 bases, with 18 bases lying between them. CDR1 and CDR2 from the germline V gene are SGHTA and FQGNSA. The CDR3 has 15 amino acids. DNA of the CDR3: TGTGCCAGCAGCTTAGGAGGGGCGTCCTCATCGGCCCAGCATTTT. The encoded protein is CASSLGGASSSAQHF. Filled out from reference TRBV7-2 and TRBJ1-5, the complete variable domain reads GAGVSQSPSNKVTEKGKDVELRCDPISGHTALYWYRQSLGQGLEFLIYFQGNSAPDKSGLPSDRFSAERTGGSVSTLTIQRTQQEDSAVYLCASSLGGASSSAQHFGDGTRLSIL.

The chain couples TRBV5-1 to TRBJ2-3; 8 bases agree with TRBD2. Germline V lookup: CDR1 SGHRS, CDR2 YFSETQ. V shed 4 bases, J shed 2 bases, and the junction held 6 bases outside the gene matches. CDR3 length: 15 amino acids. The CDR3 reads CASSPGLVVTDTQYF. The CDR3, as DNA: TGCGCCAGCAGCCCGGGACTAGTGGTCACAGATACGCAGTATTTT.

A remark on this clone: The junction departs from germline at one end; a sequencing error may be responsible. Other DNA sequences in this sample translate to the same CDR3. V is TRBV30 and J is TRBJ2-7; the D is unclear. The CDR3 spans 12 residues. Germline assignment: CDR1 GTSNPN and CDR2 SVGIG (reference sequence). The CDR3 DNA sequence: TGTGCCTGGAGTAGGATCACCTATGAGCAGTACTTC. The encoded protein is CAWSRITYEQYF. The full variable domain, rest sourced from reference TRBV30 and TRBJ2-7, is SQTIHQWPATLVQPVGSPLSLECTVEGTSNPNLYWYRQAAGRGLQLLFYSVGIGQISSEVPQNLSASRPQDRQFILSSKKLLLSDSGFYLCAWSRITYEQYFGPGTRLTVT.

V and J are TRBV13 and TRBJ1-3, with D unclear. Trimming cost V 3 bases and J 3 bases, with 3 bases left between them. There are 12 residues in the CDR3. Germline CDR1 reads PRHDT; CDR2 reads FYEKMQ (reference sequence). This CDR3 reads CASSFVGNTIYF. CDR3 coding DNA: TGTGCCAGCAGCTTTGTTGGAAACACCATATATTTT.

The CDR3: CASSATGGAGKLFF. CDR3 sequence (DNA): TGTGCCAGCAGCGCTACAGGGGGCGCGGGAAAACTGTTTTTT. This chain uses TRBV9 with TRBJ1-4; 9 bases are a match to TRBD1. Germline CDR1 is SGDLS and CDR2 is YYNGEE. The CDR3 sequence is 14 residues long. With V trimmed by 3 bases and J by 10 bases, 7 bases remained unmatched.

The J gene is TRBJ2-7, the V gene TRBV6-6; D unresolved. The CDR3 is 14 amino acids. V lost 4 bases, J lost 5 bases, and 15 bases lay in between. Looked up from germline, CDR1 is MNHNY and CDR2 is SVGAGI (reference sequence). DNA for the CDR3: TGTGCCAGCAGTTCAGCTGGCTCGACCCACGAGCAGTACTTC. This translates into CASSSAGSTHEQYF.

The rearrangement uses TRBV6-1 and TRBJ2-3, with no clear D. The CDR3 has 13 residues. Trimming stripped 4 bases from V and 6 bases from J, with 11 bases between. From germline, CDR1 is MNHNS and CDR2 SASEGT. DNA for the CDR3: TGTGCCAGCAGTGCTCAAGGGCGGGATACGCAGTATTTT. Translation: CASSAQGRDTQYF.

The chain couples TRBV6-4 to TRBJ1-2; D is uncertain. The length of the CDR3 is 13 residues. Germline V gene lookup returns CDR1 MRHNA and CDR2 SNTAGT. V lost 4 bases, J lost 5 bases, and 11 bases lay in between. CDR3 residues: CASSGTEKYGYTF. CDR3 nucleotide sequence: TGTGCCAGCAGTGGTACAGAAAAGTATGGCTACACCTTC.

The chain couples TRBV5-6 to TRBJ1-2, with 9 bases fitting TRBD1. V lost 2 bases, J lost 8 bases, and 7 bases stayed unmatched. This CDR3 comprises 14 residues. Germline V lookup: CDR1 SGHDT, CDR2 YYEEEE. The CDR3 sequence: CASSFLQGAPGYTF. The CDR3 nucleotides are TGTGCCAGCAGCTTCTTACAGGGGGCGCCCGGCTACACCTTC.

This clone occurred a few times. The chain combines TRBV29-1 with TRBJ2-5, with 9 bases aligning to TRBD2. The length of the CDR3 is 15 residues. Germline V gene data show CDR1 as SQVTM and CDR2 as ANQGSEA. The junction had 12 bases not matched to a gene; V was cut back by 6 bases and J by 4 bases. The CDR3 loop reads CSVIRSGRWGETQYF. The CDR3 coding sequence is TGCAGCGTAATAAGGAGCGGGAGGTGGGGAGAGACCCAGTACTTC.

The chain links TRBV5-1 to TRBJ2-1; D might be TRBD1 (8 bases). This CDR3 spans 15 amino acids. V lost 3 bases to trimming and J lost 9 bases, with 19 bases between them. Germline-derived CDR1 and CDR2 are SGHRS and YFSETQ. This CDR3 is CASSSTGGDFSEQFF. For the CDR3, the DNA is TGCGCCAGCAGCTCTACAGGGGGGGACTTCAGTGAGCAGTTCTTC. The variable domain in full, completed from reference TRBV5-1 and TRBJ2-1, reads KAGVTQTPRYLIKTRGQQVTLSCSPISGHRSVSWYQQTPGQGLQFLFEYFSETQRNKGNFPGRFSGRQFSNSRSEMNVSTLELGDSALYLCASSSTGGDFSEQFFGPGTRLTVL.

The chain links TRBV7-8 to TRBJ2-3; 10 nucleotides agree with TRBD2. V was pared by 2 bases and J by 4 bases, with 6 bases of the junction left unmatched. Germline values: CDR1 SGHVS, CDR2 FQNEAQ. The CDR3 is 16 amino acids. This chain's CDR3 is CASSLWASGSPDTQYF. Written as DNA, the CDR3 is TGTGCCAGCAGCTTATGGGCTAGCGGGAGCCCAGATACGCAGTATTTT. Supplemented by reference TRBV7-8 and TRBJ2-3, the full variable domain reads GAGVSQSPRYKVAKRGQDVALRCDPISGHVSLFWYQQALGQGPEFLTYFQNEAQLDKSGLPSDRFFAERPEGSVSTLKIQRTQQEDSAVYLCASSLWASGSPDTQYFGPGTRLTVL.

There are a few counts of this clone. V usage is TRBV7-9 and J usage is TRBJ2-3; D unresolved. This CDR3 comprises 13 residues. Germline V gene data show CDR1 as SEHNR and CDR2 as FQNEAQ (reference sequence). Trimming removed 5 bases at V and 6 bases at J, with 12 bases between. CDR3 DNA: TGTGCCAGCAGCCGATCCGGCTCCGATACGCAGTATTTT. It encodes CASSRSGSDTQYF.

This chain links TRBV7-2 with TRBJ1-4; no reliable D call. Germline V gives CDR1 SGHTA, CDR2 FQGNSA. CDR3 length equals 12 residues. V lost 2 bases to trimming and J lost 12 bases, with 10 bases between them. CDR3 region: CASSLQGFELFF. CDR3 nucleotides: TGTGCCAGCAGCTTACAAGGCTTTGAACTGTTTTTT.

This sequence joins TRBV28 and TRBJ2-1; 10 bases are a match to TRBD2. CDR3 length equals 15 residues. Germline-derived CDR1 and CDR2 are MDHEN and SYDVKM. V lost 3 bases, J lost 6 bases, and 5 bases stayed unmatched. CDR3 protein: CASSLGAGGVNEQFF. The CDR3, as DNA: TGTGCCAGCAGTTTGGGAGCGGGAGGGGTCAATGAGCAGTTCTTC. The variable domain in full, completed from reference TRBV28 and TRBJ2-1, reads DVKVTQSSRYLVKRTGEKVFLECVQDMDHENMFWYRQDPGLGLRLIYFSYDVKMKEKGDIPEGYSVSREKKERFSLILESASTNQTSMYLCASSLGAGGVNEQFFGPGTRLTVL.

The chain combines TRBV6-5 with TRBJ1-2; a possible D gene is TRBD1 (5 bases). Between the trimmed V and J ends, which lost 6 bases and 4 bases, there was a span of 6 bases. Germline CDR1 and CDR2: MNHEY and SVGAGI. The CDR3 consists of 11 residues. CDR3 DNA: TGTGCCAGCAGGGGGCTCTATGGCTACACCTTC. Its translation is CASRGLYGYTF.

This chain connects TRBV19 to TRBJ2-5; the match to TRBD1 covers 9 bases. The CDR3 covers 14 residues. V dropped 2 bases and J dropped 5; count of bases not matched to a gene: 3. Germline V CDR1 and CDR2: LNHDA, SQIVND (reference sequence). The CDR3 nucleotides read TGTGCCAGTAGTATAACAGGGGGCGGGGAGACCCAGTACTTC. Translated: CASSITGGGETQYF.

This sequence joins TRBV5-1 and TRBJ2-7; weak D call: TRBD2 (5 bases). This CDR3 is 15 amino acids long. V gave up 2 bases and J gave up 3 bases, with 15 bases separating them. Germline CDR1 SGHRS, CDR2 YFSETQ. CDR3 protein: CASSLGLGRHYEQYF. The DNA of the CDR3 is TGCGCCAGCAGCTTAGGACTGGGGAGACACTACGAGCAGTACTTC.

The chain has TRBV10-3 and TRBJ2-3; 15 bases fit TRBD2. V lost 0 bases to trimming and J lost 5 bases; unmatched junction nucleotides: 3. CDR3 length: 17 amino acids. Germline V lookup: CDR1 ENHRY, CDR2 SYGVKD. CDR3 residues: CAISESGLAGGGDTQYF. CDR3 DNA sequence: TGTGCCATCAGTGAGTCGGGACTAGCGGGAGGTGGAGATACGCAGTATTTT.

The V call is TRBV2, the J call TRBJ1-5; 9 nucleotides agree with TRBD1. Per germline, CDR1 SNHLY and CDR2 FYNNEI. The CDR3 has 13 amino acids. J lost 12 bases, V lost 5 bases, and 8 bases had no gene match. CDR3 sequence (DNA): TGTGCCAGCAGTACCCTTAGGACAGGGGACCAGCATTTT. Encoded protein: CASSTLRTGDQHF.

V usage is TRBV7-3 and J usage is TRBJ1-1, with 9 bases aligning to TRBD1. The junction had 1 base not matched to a gene; V was cut back by 4 bases and J by 1 base. The germline V gene encodes CDR1 SGHTA and CDR2 FQGTGA. CDR3 size: 14 residues. The CDR3 sequence: CASSSTGGNTEAFF. CDR3 nucleotides: TGTGCCAGCAGCTCGACAGGGGGGAACACTGAAGCTTTCTTT.

The V call is TRBV6-1, the J call TRBJ2-7; the D gene is possibly TRBD2 (5 bases). Trimming took off 2 bases at V and 6 bases at J, with 11 bases between the two ends. This CDR3 region has 13 residues. Germline CDR1 reads MNHNS; CDR2 reads SASEGT. CDR3 in amino acids: CASSEISGSEQYF. The CDR3, as DNA: TGTGCCAGCAGTGAAATCAGCGGTAGCGAGCAGTACTTC.

This clone has only one observation. The chain links TRBV30 to TRBJ1-5; no reliable D call. V dropped 0 bases and J dropped 7 bases, with 13 bases sitting between them. Germline CDR1 and CDR2: GTSNPN and SVGIG (reference sequence). The length of the CDR3 is 14 residues. The CDR3 is CAWSVKLLDQPQHF. In nucleotides, the CDR3 is TGTGCCTGGAGTGTGAAGCTACTAGACCAGCCCCAGCATTTT.

The chain uses TRBV5-1 and TRBJ2-2; TRBD2 matches at 8 bases. J was trimmed by 2 bases and V by 3 bases; bases with no gene match: 6. Germline CDR1 SGHRS, CDR2 YFSETQ. This CDR3 spans 16 amino acids. CDR3 amino acids: CASSSMAGGNTGELFF. Here the CDR3 DNA reads TGCGCCAGCAGCTCCATGGCGGGAGGAAACACCGGGGAGCTGTTTTTT.

Only one count was recorded for this clone. The J gene is TRBJ2-7, the V gene TRBV7-2, with 9 bases that match TRBD2. The CDR3 length is 12 residues. V dropped 5 bases and J dropped 13; count of bases not matched to a gene: 9. In germline, CDR1 is SGHTA, CDR2 FQGNSA. CDR3 sequence: CASSPEASGAYF. As DNA, the CDR3 is TGTGCCAGCAGCCCGGAGGCTAGCGGGGCTTACTTC.

The J gene is TRBJ1-4, the V gene TRBV23-1, with TRBD1 matching over 7 bases. TRBV23-1 counts as an open reading frame of uncertain function. CDR3 size: 15 residues. V was pared by 4 bases and J by 1 base, with 3 bases of the junction left unmatched. The CDR3, as DNA: TGCGCCAGCAGTCCCACAGGGGTAACTAATGAAAAACTGTTTTTT. As protein: CASSPTGVTNEKLFF.

The rearrangement joins TRBV28 to TRBJ2-1, with TRBD2 as a possible D gene (6 bases). Germline V gene data show CDR1 as MDHEN and CDR2 as SYDVKM. Trimming shortened V by 6 bases and J by 0 bases, and 12 bases separated the two germline ends. The CDR3 is made up of 15 amino acids. This CDR3 is CASRGGASSYNEQFF. CDR3 bases: TGTGCCAGCAGGGGGGGAGCAAGCTCCTACAATGAGCAGTTCTTC.

V usage is TRBV15 and J usage is TRBJ2-5; weak D call: TRBD2 (6 bases). Germline V CDR1 and CDR2: LNHNV, YYDKDF (reference sequence). Trimming shortened V by 1 base and J by 5 bases, and 11 bases separated the two germline ends. The length of the CDR3 is 14 residues. CDR3 in DNA: TGTGCCACCAGCAGAGGGTCCAGCGGGGAGACCCAGTACTTC. Protein product: CATSRGSSGETQYF.

The CDR3 bases are TGTGCCAGCAGCCCAAACCTAGGGAACAGGAGGGCCGGCAATCAGCCCCAGCATTTT. It encodes CASSPNLGNRRAGNQPQHF. V usage is TRBV28 and J usage is TRBJ1-5, with TRBD1 as a possible D gene (5 bases). Looked up from germline, CDR1 is MDHEN and CDR2 is SYDVKM. The CDR3 runs 19 residues. The V gene lost 6 bases and the J gene lost 2 bases, with 26 bases spanning the gap. Drawing the rest from reference TRBV28 and TRBJ1-5, the complete variable domain is DVKVTQSSRYLVKRTGEKVFLECVQDMDHENMFWYRQDPGLGLRLIYFSYDVKMKEKGDIPEGYSVSREKKERFSLILESASTNQTSMYLCASSPNLGNRRAGNQPQHFGDGTRLSIL.

This chain links TRBV6-5 with TRBJ2-7; 8 bases match TRBD1. The CDR3 contains 15 residues. V was pared by 6 bases and J by 5 bases, with 12 bases of the junction left unmatched. The germline V gene encodes CDR1 MNHEY and CDR2 SVGAGI. CDR3 sequence: CASRPQGASKNEQYF. The CDR3 DNA reads TGTGCCAGCAGACCTCAGGGGGCCTCTAAGAACGAGCAGTACTTC.

In its sample, this clone was seen once. The V and J genes are TRBV7-2 and TRBJ2-2; 7 nucleotides match TRBD1. CDR1 SGHTA and CDR2 FQGNSA come from the germline V gene. This CDR3 spans 15 amino acids. Germline trimming cut 5 bases from V and 4 bases from J; bases unmatched to any gene: 7. CDR3 nucleotides: TGTGCCAGCAGCCCCCACGCAGGGGGCACCGGGGAGCTGTTTTTT. Translated, it gives CASSPHAGGTGELFF.

V usage is TRBV5-8 and J usage is TRBJ1-1, with 10 bases identical to TRBD1. The CDR3 sequence is 15 residues long. The V and J ends lost 8 bases and 2 bases, in that order; junction bases with no gene match: 9. In germline, CDR1 is SGHTS, CDR2 YDEGEE. The CDR3 spells CARGSRDRGNTEAFF. CDR3 bases: TGTGCCAGAGGCTCCCGGGACAGGGGAAACACTGAAGCTTTCTTT.